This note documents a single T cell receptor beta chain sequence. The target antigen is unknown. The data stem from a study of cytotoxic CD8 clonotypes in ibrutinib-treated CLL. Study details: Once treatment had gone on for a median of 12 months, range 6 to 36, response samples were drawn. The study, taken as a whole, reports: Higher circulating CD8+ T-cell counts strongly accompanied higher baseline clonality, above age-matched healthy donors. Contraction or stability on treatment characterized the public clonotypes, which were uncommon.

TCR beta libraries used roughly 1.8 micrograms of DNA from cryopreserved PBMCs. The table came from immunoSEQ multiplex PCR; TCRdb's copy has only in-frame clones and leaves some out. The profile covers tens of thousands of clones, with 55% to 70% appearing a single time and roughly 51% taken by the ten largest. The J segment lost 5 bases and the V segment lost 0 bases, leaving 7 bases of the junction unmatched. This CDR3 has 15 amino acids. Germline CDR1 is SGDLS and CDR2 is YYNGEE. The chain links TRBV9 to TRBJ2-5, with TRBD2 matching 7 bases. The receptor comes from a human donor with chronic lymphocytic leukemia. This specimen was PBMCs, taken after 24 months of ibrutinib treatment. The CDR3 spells CASSVGEGLGETQYF. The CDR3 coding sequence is TGTGCCAGCAGCGTAGGGGAGGGGCTCGGGGAGACCCAGTACTTC.